This paragraph covers one T cell receptor (beta chain) sequence. There were at least 5 micrograms of total RNA extracted from every sample. The data stem from a study of blood T cells in healthy people across ages. Together with a sample-barcoded 5' primer, a J-beta primer mix was included in a second PCR lasting roughly 6 to 12 cycles. A template-switch adaptor with 12 random nucleotides tagged each cDNA molecule. Each CDR3 protein gets one entry after TCRdb re-called the 5' RACE reads with MiXCR. The profile covers 1 million to 1.2 million distinct CDR3 sequences, with less than 45% appearing a single time and around 13% taken by the ten largest. Sequenced material: blood. This clonotype was obtained from a man younger than 35 in good health.

The CDR3 reads CASSMAGDNEQFF. The CDR3 DNA sequence: TGTGCCAGCAGTATGGCAGGGGACAATGAGCAGTTCTTC. This sequence joins TRBV28 and TRBJ2-1; D perhaps matches TRBD1 (6 bases). The CDR3 is 13 residues long. V was clipped by 5 bases and J by 5 bases, with 10 bases between them. Germline V gene sequence: CDR1 MDHEN, CDR2 SYDVKM.